What follows are 32 T cell receptor beta chains derived from one specimen sequenced in a study of T cells and Merkel cell carcinoma outcomes. TCRdb's copy holds only in-frame clones and misses some; the assay was immunoSEQ multiplex PCR. The table shows roughly 2,000 clones, with roughly 73% occurring only once. The sample comprised tumor tissue from Merkel cell carcinoma. The receptors shown here come from a human donor with Merkel cell carcinoma.

The V and J genes are TRBV7-2 and TRBJ2-1; 11 positions match TRBD2. From germline, CDR1 is SGHTA and CDR2 FQGNSA. Losses at the gene ends were 3 bases for V and 5 bases for J; bases not matched to a gene: 3. This CDR3 region has 15 residues. CDR3 nucleotide sequence: TGTGCCAGCAGCTTTCGACTAGCGGGAAACAATGAGCAGTTCTTC. The encoded protein is CASSFRLAGNNEQFF. Using reference TRBV7-2 and TRBJ2-1 for the parts outside the CDR3, the full variable domain is GAGVSQSPSNKVTEKGKDVELRCDPISGHTALYWYRQSLGQGLEFLIYFQGNSAPDKSGLPSDRFSAERTGGSVSTLTIQRTQQEDSAVYLCASSFRLAGNNEQFFGPGTRLTVL.

The chain recombines TRBV5-1 with TRBJ1-2; 9 bases line up with TRBD1. V dropped 0 bases and J dropped 4; count of bases not matched to a gene: 10. The CDR3 covers 17 residues. Germline V lookup: CDR1 SGHRS, CDR2 YFSETQ. DNA of the CDR3: TGCGCCAGCAGCTTGGCTCCGGACAGGGGCCGGGGCTATGGCTACACCTTC. Protein: CASSLAPDRGRGYGYTF.

The chain carries TRBV5-1 and TRBJ2-5, with 7 bases that match TRBD1. This CDR3 region has 15 residues. Germline lookup yields CDR1 SGHRS and CDR2 YFSETQ. The V gene end was trimmed by 0 bases and the J gene end by 0 bases; junction bases not matched to a gene: 2. Here the CDR3 reads CASSLATGNQETQYF. The CDR3 nucleotides read TGCGCCAGCAGCTTGGCGACAGGGAACCAAGAGACCCAGTACTTC.

In the case of this clone: A much bigger clone sits one base away, suggesting this may be a read error. This CDR3 is also generated by other DNA sequences in the sample. This chain connects TRBV7-2 to TRBJ1-1, with D maybe TRBD1 (5 bases). Germline CDR1 SGHTA, CDR2 FQGNSA. This CDR3 comprises 15 residues. This CDR3 reads CASSLSTRAGAEAFF. The CDR3 bases are TGTGCCAGCAGCTTGTCCACCCGGGCCGGGGCTGAAGCTTTTTTT.

The chain is built from TRBV2 and TRBJ2-3; TRBD1 matches at 10 bases. V was pared by 7 bases and J by 6 bases, with 13 bases of the junction left unmatched. The CDR3 is made up of 16 amino acids. CDR1 is SNHLY, CDR2 FYNNEI, per germline. The CDR3 region has the DNA TGTGCCAGCAACAGGGACAGGGGTTGGATGCTGGATACGCAGTATTTT. Translation: CASNRDRGWMLDTQYF.

The rearrangement links TRBV6-5 to TRBJ2-7, with D unresolved. This CDR3 contains 14 residues. V was trimmed by 2 bases and J by 2 bases, leaving 10 bases between them. CDR1 MNHEY and CDR2 SVGAGI come from the germline V gene. Here the CDR3 DNA reads TGTGCCAGCAGTTACGTAAGCTCGCCCTACGAGCAGTACTTC. This codes for CASSYVSSPYEQYF.

The chain is built from TRBV18 and TRBJ1-2, with 10 bases aligning to TRBD1. There are 14 residues in the CDR3. The germline CDR1 and CDR2 sequences are KGHSH and LQKENI. V lost 3 bases, J lost 4 bases, and 2 bases stayed unmatched. The CDR3 coding sequence is TGTGCCAGCTCACCCGGGACAGGGGTCTATGGCTACACCTTC. Amino acids: CASSPGTGVYGYTF.

This clone has only a few counts. V usage is TRBV7-9 and J usage is TRBJ1-4; D possibly corresponds to TRBD1 (6 bases). Deletions cut 5 bases from V and 7 bases from J, with 17 bases between. CDR1 is SEHNR, CDR2 FQNEAQ, per germline (reference sequence). The CDR3 is 15 residues long. The CDR3 here is CASSPLTGIGEKLFF. CDR3 bases: TGTGCCAGCAGCCCCCTTACAGGGATAGGTGAAAAACTGTTTTTT.

The chain combines TRBV2 with TRBJ2-3; 7 positions agree with TRBD2. V gave up 4 bases and J gave up 11 bases; unmatched junction bases: 3. The germline gives CDR1 SNHLY, CDR2 FYNNEI. This CDR3 contains 11 residues. The CDR3 sequence is CASSVERGQYF. Written as DNA, the CDR3 is TGTGCCAGCAGTGTTGAGCGGGGGCAGTATTTT.

This chain uses TRBV29-1 with TRBJ2-2, with a tentative D call TRBD1 (6 bases). CDR1 is SQVTM, CDR2 ANQGSEA, per germline. Between the trimmed V and J ends, which lost 7 bases and 1 base, there was a span of 7 bases. CDR3 length: 12 amino acids. The DNA for the CDR3 is TGCAGCGGGGGACAGAACACCGGGGAGCTGTTTTTT. This gives the protein CSGGQNTGELFF.

By share, this clone counts as large (0.1 to 1%). The sample holds other DNA sequences that translate to the same CDR3. The gene calls are TRBV7-2 and TRBJ1-1, with D uncertain. Germline V gene lookup returns CDR1 SGHTA and CDR2 FQGNSA. This CDR3 is built from 15 residues. V was trimmed by 3 bases and J by 6 bases, leaving 17 bases between them. CDR3: CASSLSTRAGAEAFF. The CDR3 DNA sequence: TGTGCCAGCAGCTTGTCCACCCGGGCCGGGGCTGAAGCTTTCTTT.

By proportion, this clone is large. The chain is built from TRBV4-3 and TRBJ1-1, with a possible D match to TRBD1 (6 bases). V lost 1 base and J 7 bases, leaving 22 bases between the germline ends. The CDR3 contains 17 residues. The germline V gene encodes CDR1 LGHNA and CDR2 YSLEER. The CDR3 DNA reads TGCGCCAGCAGCCAAGGGGAGGCGTTGGAGGGGGTGGTTGAAGCTTTCTTT. Its translation is CASSQGEALEGVVEAFF.

V and J are TRBV6-5 and TRBJ2-5; D remains unclear. Germline values: CDR1 MNHEY, CDR2 SVGAGI. The CDR3 consists of 15 residues. Trimming removed 6 bases from V and 4 bases from J, with 18 bases in between. CDR3 region: CASRPFDRSGETQYF. CDR3 DNA: TGTGCCAGCAGACCCTTCGACCGCTCGGGAGAGACCCAGTACTTC.

The V gene is TRBV7-2, the J gene TRBJ1-3; TRBD1 matches 9 bases. Germline trimming cut 2 bases from V and 4 bases from J; bases unmatched to any gene: 12. CDR1 and CDR2 (germline): SGHTA, FQGNSA. The CDR3 length is 18 residues. In nucleotides, the CDR3 is TGTGCCAGCAGCTTATGGGACAGGGTTTTGGGATTGGGAAACACCATATATTTT. Its protein product is CASSLWDRVLGLGNTIYF.

The chain links TRBV7-9 to TRBJ2-1, with TRBD2 identical over 13 bases. The germline V gene encodes CDR1 SEHNR and CDR2 FQNEAQ (reference sequence). Trimming at V came to 3 bases and at J to 15 bases, leaving 11 bases not matched to a gene. This CDR3 has 15 amino acids. CDR3 nucleotides: TGTGCCAGCAGCTTTGGGACTAGCGGGACTAAGGCCCCGTTCTTC. It specifies CASSFGTSGTKAPFF.

The V and J genes are TRBV6-5 and TRBJ2-7; no clear D gene. The length of the CDR3 is 12 residues. V was cut by 4 bases and J by 9 bases, with 13 bases left in between. Looked up from germline, CDR1 is MNHEY and CDR2 is SVGAGI. This chain's CDR3 is CASSSFSSAQYF. CDR3 coding DNA: TGTGCCAGCAGTTCCTTTTCGTCCGCGCAGTACTTC.

V gene TRBV6-1 combines with J gene TRBJ1-5; D not resolved. Germline CDR1 is MNHNS and CDR2 is SASEGT. Trimming stripped 2 bases from V and 5 bases from J, with 10 bases between. The CDR3 loop spans 14 amino acids. CDR3 residues: CASSELGRDQPQHF. As DNA, the CDR3 is TGTGCCAGCAGTGAATTGGGCAGAGATCAGCCCCAGCATTTT.

The genes are TRBV19 and TRBJ2-1, with 11 bases identical to TRBD2. The CDR3 has 16 residues. V was pared by 8 bases and J by 0 bases, with 6 bases of the junction left unmatched. Per the germline V gene, CDR1 is LNHDA and CDR2 is SQIVND (reference sequence). CDR3 protein: CASGLAGGRSYNEQFF. DNA for the CDR3: TGTGCCAGTGGTCTAGCGGGAGGCCGCTCCTACAATGAGCAGTTCTTC.

This chain uses TRBV18 with TRBJ2-2, with D uncertain. Germline CDR1 reads KGHSH; CDR2 reads LQKENI. The CDR3 spans 14 residues. V lost 2 bases to trimming and J lost 3 bases, with 7 bases between them. The CDR3 is CASSPVRDTGELFF. In nucleotides, the CDR3 is TGTGCCAGCTCACCAGTTCGGGACACCGGGGAGCTGTTTTTT. The full variable domain, rest sourced from reference TRBV18 and TRBJ2-2, is NAGVMQNPRHLVRRRGQEARLRCSPMKGHSHVYWYRQLPEEGLKFMVYLQKENIIDESGMPKERFSAEFPKEGPSILRIQQVVRGDSAAYFCASSPVRDTGELFFGEGSRLTVL.

The rearrangement uses TRBV28 and TRBJ2-7; D is unclear. V gave up 11 bases and J gave up 0 bases, with 8 bases separating them. There are 11 residues in the CDR3. The germline gives CDR1 MDHEN, CDR2 SYDVKM. The CDR3 sequence: CAVKSSYEQYF. DNA of the CDR3: TGTGCCGTGAAGAGCTCCTACGAGCAGTACTTC. The full variable domain, with the rest looked up from reference TRBV28 and TRBJ2-7, is DVKVTQSSRYLVKRTGEKVFLECVQDMDHENMFWYRQDPGLGLRLIYFSYDVKMKEKGDIPEGYSVSREKKERFSLILESASTNQTSMYLCAVKSSYEQYFGPGTRLTVT.

This sequence joins TRBV27 and TRBJ2-1, with D hard to call. There are 15 residues in the CDR3. The ends were cut back, 6 bases at V and 0 bases at J, with 12 bases in the middle. CDR1 and CDR2 (germline): MNHEY, SMNVEV (reference sequence). The CDR3 bases are TGTGCCAGCAGCCTCTTCCCCAGCTCCTACAATGAGCAGTTCTTC. Protein product: CASSLFPSSYNEQFF.

The chain links TRBV10-3 to TRBJ1-4; D gene unclear. CDR3 length equals 12 residues. The germline CDR1 and CDR2 sequences are ENHRY and SYGVKD. Between the trimmed V and J ends, which lost 4 bases and 10 bases, there was a span of 10 bases. CDR3 in amino acids: CAISAEGGKLFF. The CDR3 coding sequence is TGTGCCATCAGTGCAGAGGGAGGAAAACTGTTTTTT.

Remarks on this clone: The junction shows a germline mismatch at one end, possibly a read error. The chain couples TRBV7-2 to TRBJ2-3; 11 bases fit TRBD2. Per germline, CDR1 SGHTA and CDR2 FQGNSA. The CDR3 totals 17 residues. CDR3 sequence (DNA): TGTGTCAGCAGCTTTTTGCCTAGCGGGGGGCGCACAGATACGCAGTATTTT. This encodes CVSSFLPSGGRTDTQYF.

The table lists this clone with a count of one. Compared with germline, one end of the junction differs, possibly owing to a read error. The chain employs TRBV7-3 and TRBJ2-3; 10 nucleotides align to TRBD2. The CDR3 spans 15 residues. Germline V CDR1 and CDR2: SGHTA, FQGTGA. CDR3 sequence reads: CVSSFSGGSIDTQYF. DNA of the CDR3: TGTGTCAGCAGCTTTAGCGGGGGGAGCATAGATACGCAGTATTTT. The full variable domain, rest sourced from reference TRBV7-3 and TRBJ2-3, is GAGVSQTPSNKVTEKGKYVELRCDPISGHTALYWYRQSLGQGPEFLIYFQGTGAADDSGLPNDRFFAVRPEGSVSTLKIQRTERGDSAVYLCVSSFSGGSIDTQYFGPGTRLTVL.

This chain links TRBV19 with TRBJ2-1; 10 bases match TRBD2. CDR3 length equals 15 residues. Germline CDR1 reads LNHDA; CDR2 reads SQIVND (reference sequence). Trimming cost V 7 bases and J 5 bases; bases outside gene matches: 8. CDR3 sequence (DNA): TGTGCCAGTAAACGGGGACTAGCGAGCAACAATGAGCAGTTCTTC. Translating gives CASKRGLASNNEQFF.

The chain uses TRBV19 and TRBJ1-1; D uncertain. The CDR3 runs 14 residues. V lost 4 bases and J lost 12, with 21 bases in between. Germline CDR1 reads LNHDA; CDR2 reads SQIVND (reference sequence). CDR3 amino acids: CASSKVAGDDPTFF. The DNA of the CDR3 is TGTGCCAGTAGTAAGGTGGCAGGAGACGATCCGACTTTCTTT.

This sequence joins TRBV7-8 and TRBJ1-4; unclear D gene. The germline V and J ends were trimmed by 5 bases and 8 bases, with 18 bases remaining between them. CDR3 size: 15 residues. Germline CDR1 is SGHVS and CDR2 is FQNEAQ. Here the CDR3 DNA reads TGTGCCAGCAGCCCAAGCCCCCTGACGGGCGAAAAACTGTTTTTT. It encodes CASSPSPLTGEKLFF.

The chain recombines TRBV18 with TRBJ2-7; TRBD1 might be the D (6 bases). Trimming removed 4 bases at V and 2 bases at J, with 18 bases between. Germline V lookup: CDR1 KGHSH, CDR2 LQKENI. CDR3 size: 16 residues. This CDR3 is CASSLGKGVLTYEQYF. The CDR3 DNA reads as TGTGCCAGCTCACTGGGAAAGGGGGTACTTACCTACGAGCAGTACTTC.

The CDR3 coding sequence is TGTGCCAGCAGCCAAGAACGAACCCAGCAGCCCCAGCATTTT. Its translation is CASSQERTQQPQHF. This chain uses TRBV4-2 with TRBJ1-5; the D is unclear. The CDR3 totals 14 residues. CDR1 LGHNA and CDR2 YNFKEQ come from the germline V gene. Trimming cost V 0 bases and J 7 bases, with 10 bases left between them.

The chain carries TRBV7-7 and TRBJ2-5; D perhaps matches TRBD2 (5 bases). CDR1 and CDR2 (germline): SSHAT, FNYEAQ (reference sequence). Trimming removed 5 bases from V and 5 bases from J, with 18 bases in between. This CDR3 has 15 amino acids. CDR3 sequence: CASSPSREGVETQYF. CDR3 coding DNA: TGTGCCAGCAGCCCCTCCCGGGAAGGAGTTGAGACCCAGTACTTC.

This chain connects TRBV4-1 to TRBJ1-2; D is unresolved. CDR3 size: 15 residues. V was shortened by 0 bases and J by 5 bases, with 13 bases between the two germline ends. Germline-derived CDR1 and CDR2 are MGHRA and YSYEKL. The CDR3 loop reads CASSQDPGPSYGYTF. The CDR3 bases are TGCGCCAGCAGCCAAGATCCTGGACCGAGTTATGGCTACACCTTC.

The V and J genes are TRBV7-9 and TRBJ1-2; the D gene is possibly TRBD1 (5 bases). V dropped 1 base and J dropped 3 bases, with 6 bases sitting between them. There are 13 residues in the CDR3. Germline CDR1 SEHNR, CDR2 FQNEAQ (reference sequence). The CDR3 loop reads CASSLGRDYGYTF. The CDR3 DNA follows: TGTGCCAGCAGCTTAGGCAGGGACTATGGCTACACCTTC.